A selection of T cell receptor beta chains follows, all from one sample in a study of T cell responses to AZD1222 COVID-19 vaccine. Some clones are missing from TCRdb's copy, which holds only in-frame ones; the method was immunoSEQ multiplex PCR. Of roughly 30,000 clones detected, around 82% appear once; the ten largest clones hold roughly 4%. This specimen was peripheral blood, taken 28 days after the second AZD1222 dose. These receptor sequences come from an adult who received the AZD1222 COVID-19 vaccine. The CDR3 runs from the conserved cysteine through the conserved F or W. The D gene is left open where the match is weak. The listing skips clone size in some rows; elsewhere it reads once, few, many or a size class.

CASRTDRGHTDTQYF	TGTGCCAGCAGGACCGACAGGGGACACACAGATACGCAGTATTTT	TRBD1	once	TRBV7-9	TRBJ2-3
CASSRYSGSEETQYF	TGCGCCAGCAGCCGTTATAGCGGGAGTGAGGAGACCCAGTACTTC	TRBD2	-	TRBV5-1	TRBJ2-5
CASSTAGMNTEAFF	TGTGCCAGCAGCACGGCGGGTATGAACACTGAAGCTTTCTTT	-	few	TRBV6-2/TRBV6-3	TRBJ1-1
CASSRSDEKLFF	TGTGCCAGCAGTCGTTCAGATGAAAAACTGTTTTTT	-	-	TRBV6-2/TRBV6-3	TRBJ1-4
CASSFFGYNSPLHF	TGTGCCAGCAGCTTTTTCGGCTATAATTCACCCCTCCACTTT	-	-	TRBV11-2	TRBJ1-6
CASSQSRGPNYGYTF	TGCGCCAGCAGCCAATCCCGGGGCCCCAACTATGGCTACACCTTC	-	-	TRBV4-3	TRBJ1-2
CASSFHQEAFF	TGTGCCAGCAGCTTTCACCAAGAAGCTTTCTTT	-	-	TRBV7-2	TRBJ1-1
CASSEGQGRMNTEAFF	TGTGCCAGCAGCGAGGGACAGGGAAGGATGAACACTGAAGCTTTCTTT	TRBD1	-	TRBV11-3	TRBJ1-1
CASKGGQRRYGYTF	TGTGCCAGCAAGGGTGGACAGCGTCGCTATGGCTACACCTTC	-	-	TRBV28	TRBJ1-2
CASSPPLAGENEQFF	TGTGCCAGCTCACCACCGCTGGCGGGAGAAAATGAGCAGTTCTTC	TRBD2	once	TRBV18	TRBJ2-1
CASSQNEKLFF	TGTGCCAGCAGTCAAAATGAAAAACTGTTTTTT	-	medium-sized	TRBV12-3/TRBV12-4	TRBJ1-4
CASSLGRTVNYGYTF	TGTGCCAGCAGCTTAGGAAGGACAGTAAACTATGGCTACACCTTC	-	once	TRBV11-3	TRBJ1-2
CAISDHGTPFSEKLFF	TGTGCCATCAGTGATCACGGTACCCCATTTAGTGAAAAACTGTTTTTT	-	-	TRBV10-3	TRBJ1-4
CASSTSTGNSGNTIYF	TGTGCCAGTAGTACCTCGACAGGGAACTCTGGAAACACCATATATTTT	TRBD1	once	TRBV19	TRBJ1-3
CASSSTGLGGYTF	TGTGCCAGCTCATCGACAGGGCTGGGTGGCTACACCTTC	TRBD1	-	TRBV18	TRBJ1-2
CASSHNNSPLHF	TGTGCCAGCAGCCATAATAATTCACCCCTCCACTTT	-	-	TRBV7-2	TRBJ1-6
CASSPPHLPLEQYF	TGTGCCAGCAGCCCCCCTCACCTTCCTCTCGAGCAGTACTTC	-	-	TRBV3-1/TRBV3-2	TRBJ2-7
CASSLGREGFPGELFF	TGTGCCAGCAGCTTAGGACGGGAGGGCTTCCCCGGGGAGCTGTTTTTT	TRBD2	-	TRBV7-3	TRBJ2-2
CASSLAGTDTQYF	TGTGCCAGCAGCTTAGCGGGCACAGATACGCAGTATTTT	-	-	TRBV11-2	TRBJ2-3
CASSVTGTGNGGELFF	TGTGCCAGCAGTGTAACCGGGACAGGAAATGGCGGGGAGCTGTTTTTT	TRBD1	few	TRBV6-1	TRBJ2-2
CASTPGQGWSTEAFF	TGTGCCAGCACCCCGGGACAGGGTTGGAGCACTGAAGCTTTCTTT	TRBD1	-	TRBV28	TRBJ1-1
CASSEGGDYGYTF	TGTGCCAGCAGTGAGGGGGGGGACTATGGCTACACCTTC	-	few	TRBV6-1	TRBJ1-2
CASSQAVTSYEQYF	TGCGCCAGCAGCCAAGCAGTGACAAGCTACGAGCAGTACTTC	-	-	TRBV4-1	TRBJ2-7
CASSWGTQGAPSGELFF	TGTGCCAGCAGCTGGGGAACACAGGGGGCGCCTAGCGGGGAGCTGTTTTTT	TRBD1	-	TRBV5-6	TRBJ2-2
CASSPRDGGRDTQYF	TGTGCCAGCAGTCCCCGGGACGGGGGCAGAGATACGCAGTATTTT	-	-	TRBV6-5	TRBJ2-3
CASSVVAGAQYDTEAFF	TGTGCCAGCAGCGTAGTAGCAGGGGCCCAATACGACACTGAAGCTTTCTTT	-	-	TRBV9	TRBJ1-1
CASSLGFGLSTDTQYF	TGCGCCAGCAGCTTGGGCTTTGGCTTGTCCACAGATACGCAGTATTTT	-	-	TRBV5-1	TRBJ2-3
CSVGTAYIQDTQYF	TGCAGCGTGGGGACGGCCTACATACAAGATACGCAGTATTTT	-	-	TRBV29-1	TRBJ2-3
CASSQDTAVNNSPLHF	TGTGCCAGCAGCCAGGACACGGCAGTCAATAATTCACCCCTCCACTTT	-	-	TRBV3-1/TRBV3-2	TRBJ1-6
CASSLNAPRAGYNEQFF	TGTGCCAGCAGCTTAAACGCCCCCAGGGCGGGGTACAATGAGCAGTTCTTC	-	-	TRBV7-3	TRBJ2-1
CASSRQGNTEAFF	TGTGCCAGTAGTAGACAGGGGAACACTGAAGCTTTCTTT	TRBD1	-	TRBV19	TRBJ1-1
CASSNLQGDGYTF	TGTGCCAGCAGTAACCTACAGGGGGATGGCTACACCTTC	TRBD1	-	TRBV6-5	TRBJ1-2
CASSPSYKIRETQYF	TGTGCCAGCTCACCAAGTTATAAGATTCGGGAGACCCAGTACTTC	-	-	TRBV18	TRBJ2-5
CASSILTGTSTDTQYF	TGTGCCAGTAGTATTTTAACCGGGACTAGCACAGATACGCAGTATTTT	-	-	TRBV19	TRBJ2-3
CASSPAGTGVYNEQFF	TGTGCCAGCAGCCCAGCTGGGACAGGGGTATACAATGAGCAGTTCTTC	TRBD1	-	TRBV7-2	TRBJ2-1
CASSPRWGPKNEQFF	TGTGCCAGTAGTCCCCGGTGGGGGCCGAAGAATGAGCAGTTCTTC	-	-	TRBV19	TRBJ2-1
CASSEFGQNEQFF	TGTGCCAGCAGTGAATTTGGCCAGAATGAGCAGTTCTTC	-	-	TRBV25-1	TRBJ2-1
CASSITGTAIIRDQPQHF	TGTGCCAGCAGTATAACCGGGACAGCCATAATAAGGGATCAGCCCCAGCATTTT	TRBD1	once	TRBV28	TRBJ1-5
CASSQDPAQAYGYTF	TGTGCCAGCAGCCAAGATCCCGCTCAGGCCTATGGCTACACCTTC	-	-	TRBV3-1/TRBV3-2	TRBJ1-2
CATSDPGLTSTDTQYF	TGTGCCACCAGTGACCCGGGACTAACTAGCACAGATACGCAGTATTTT	TRBD2	-	TRBV24-1	TRBJ2-3
CASSPSSGSRAGNTIYF	TGTGCCAGCTCACCATCCTCAGGGTCCCGGGCCGGAAACACCATATATTTT	-	-	TRBV18	TRBJ1-3
CASSPGTPTNEKLFF	TGCGCCAGCAGCCCTGGGACGCCCACTAATGAAAAACTGTTTTTT	-	-	TRBV5-1	TRBJ1-4
CSVERTSGGAVNEQFF	TGCAGCGTTGAAAGGACTAGCGGGGGGGCAGTAAATGAGCAGTTCTTC	TRBD2	-	TRBV29-1	TRBJ2-1
CASSGQGARETQYF	TGTGCCAGCAGTGGTCAGGGGGCGCGGGAGACCCAGTACTTC	TRBD1	-	TRBV25-1	TRBJ2-5
CAGKRTGRPLF	TGTGCCGGAAAAAGGACAGGCAGACCTCTCTTC	TRBD1	few	TRBV2	TRBJ1-2
CATSGHTGPAYNEQFF	TGTGCCACCAGTGGCCATACAGGCCCCGCCTACAATGAGCAGTTCTTC	-	-	TRBV24-1	TRBJ2-1
CASSITTGESLYGYTF	TGTGCCAGCAGTATCACTACAGGGGAATCTCTCTATGGCTACACCTTC	TRBD1	-	TRBV19	TRBJ1-2
CASSFSASGVTGELFF	TGCGCCAGCAGCTTTTCCGCCTCAGGGGTCACCGGGGAGCTGTTTTTT	-	-	TRBV5-1	TRBJ2-2
CASRWENNQPQHF	TGTGCCAGTAGGTGGGAAAACAATCAGCCCCAGCATTTT	-	-	TRBV19	TRBJ1-5
CASTPAGDTGELFF	TGTGCCAGTACTCCTGCCGGGGACACCGGGGAGCTGTTTTTT	-	-	TRBV19	TRBJ2-2
CASSQDRLAGGYGQYF	TGCGCCAGCAGCCAAGATAGGCTAGCGGGGGGGTACGGGCAGTATTTT	TRBD2	once	TRBV4-1	TRBJ2-3
CASSPRGRDSPLHF	TGTGCCAGCAGCCCTAGGGGTAGGGATTCACCCCTCCACTTT	-	-	TRBV13	TRBJ1-6
CASSTSSSTISSYNEQFF	TGTGCCAGCAGCACCTCCTCCTCCACGATCAGCTCCTACAATGAGCAGTTCTTC	-	few	TRBV9	TRBJ2-1
CAWSGGEQETQYF	TGTGCCTGGAGTGGGGGGGAACAAGAGACCCAGTACTTC	-	-	TRBV30	TRBJ2-5
CASSQDRGSSYNEQFF	TGTGCCAGCAGCCAAGACCGCGGGAGTTCCTACAATGAGCAGTTCTTC	TRBD2	-	TRBV4-2	TRBJ2-1
CATSDLTDRGGGYTF	TGTGCCACCAGTGACCTGACTGACCGGGGTGGGGGCTACACCTTC	-	-	TRBV24-1	TRBJ1-2
CASSLRGDVSNQPQHF	TGTGCCAGCAGTTTAAGGGGGGATGTTAGCAATCAGCCCCAGCATTTT	-	-	TRBV27	TRBJ1-5
CATGTSYEDTQYF	TGTGCCACCGGGACTTCGTATGAGGATACGCAGTATTTT	-	-	TRBV24-1	TRBJ2-3
CATNSGRTEGYGYTF	TGTGCCACCAATAGCGGCAGAACCGAGGGCTATGGCTACACCTTC	-	-	TRBV24-1	TRBJ1-2
CASSRALRQGANYGYTF	TGTGCCAGCAGTCGTGCACTCCGACAGGGGGCTAACTATGGCTACACCTTC	TRBD1	-	TRBV6-6	TRBJ1-2